The 10 T cell receptor beta chains presented below share a single source sample, sequenced in a study of identical twins. TCRdb reanalysed the 5' RACE reads using MiXCR and keeps one entry per CDR3 protein. The sample gives 550,000 to 700,000 distinct CDR3 sequences, over 20% of which show up once; 4.3% is in the top ten. The same specimen was also included in a second study, on T cells expressing NK-cell markers.

The sequencing sample was made of PBMCs. These receptors came from a woman between 18 and 29 years old in good health.

This clonotype has a count of ten or more. V is TRBV12-3 or TRBV12-4 and J is TRBJ1-1; D call uncertain. This CDR3 region has 12 residues. The ends were cut back, 0 bases at V and 4 bases at J, with 3 bases in the middle. The CDR3 nucleotides are TGTGCCAGCAGTTTAGCAGTCACTGAAGCTTTCTTT. Protein: CASSLAVTEAFF.

This chain uses TRBV20-1 with TRBJ2-3; 15 bases are a match to TRBD2. The CDR3 has 15 amino acids. In germline, CDR1 is DFQATT, CDR2 SNEGSKA (reference sequence). The junction had 5 bases not matched to a gene; V was cut back by 3 bases and J by 7 bases. As DNA, the CDR3 is TGCAGTGCTAGCGGGACTAGCGGGGGGAGAAATACGCAGTATTTT. It codes for CSASGTSGGRNTQYF.

The chain uses TRBV20-1 and TRBJ2-1, with D unclear. The V gene's germline CDR1 is DFQATT and CDR2 SNEGSKA (reference sequence). CDR3 length: 15 residues. The germline V and J ends were trimmed by 1 base and 0 bases, with 10 bases remaining between them. CDR3 sequence reads: CSARVNPNSYNEQFF. The CDR3 DNA sequence: TGCAGTGCTAGAGTCAACCCAAACTCCTACAATGAGCAGTTCTTC.

CDR3 sequence reads: CASKRGTTGANVLTF. As DNA, the CDR3 is TGTGCCAGCAAGAGAGGAACCACTGGGGCCAACGTCCTGACTTTC. V is TRBV6-1 and J is TRBJ2-6; unclear D gene. The V gene lost 7 bases and the J gene lost 2 bases, with 12 bases spanning the gap. This CDR3 region has 15 residues. CDR1 is MNHNS and CDR2 is SASEGT in the germline V gene.

This rearrangement joins TRBV5-6 to TRBJ2-7; unclear D gene. V lost 4 bases and J lost 3, with 11 bases in between. Per the germline V gene, CDR1 is SGHDT and CDR2 is YYEEEE. The CDR3 extends over 13 amino acids. As DNA, the CDR3 is TGTGCCAGCAGCCTCCCTCCCTTCTACGAGCAGTACTTC. Translating gives CASSLPPFYEQYF.

This chain connects TRBV5-1 to TRBJ2-3, with D possibly matching TRBD1 (6 bases). Germline assignment: CDR1 SGHRS and CDR2 YFSETQ. The V gene lost 3 bases and the J gene lost 5 bases, with 16 bases spanning the gap. The CDR3 consists of 15 residues. The CDR3 nucleotides are TGCGCCAGCAGCTCATTTACACAGGGTGGAGATACGCAGTATTTT. The encoded protein is CASSSFTQGGDTQYF. Combining the CDR3 with reference TRBV5-1 and TRBJ2-3 gives the whole variable domain KAGVTQTPRYLIKTRGQQVTLSCSPISGHRSVSWYQQTPGQGLQFLFEYFSETQRNKGNFPGRFSGRQFSNSRSEMNVSTLELGDSALYLCASSSFTQGGDTQYFGPGTRLTVL.

A few counts support this clonotype. CDR3 sequence (DNA): TGTGCCAGCTCACCAACGGTACAGTACAATGAGCAGTTCTTC. It specifies CASSPTVQYNEQFF. The genes are TRBV18 and TRBJ2-1; D not resolved. The V end was cut by 2 bases, the J end by 4 bases, with 9 bases between. Germline V gene lookup returns CDR1 KGHSH and CDR2 LQKENI. This CDR3 contains 14 residues.

This clonotype was counted between two and nine times. The genes are TRBV5-1 and TRBJ2-5; either TRBD1 or TRBD2 may supply D (5 bases each). V shed 4 bases and J shed 6 bases, with 16 bases lying between them. The CDR3 contains 14 residues. Germline CDR1 and CDR2: SGHRS and YFSETQ. CDR3 in DNA: TGCGCCAGCAGCATGTGGGACCTCCCCCAGACCCAGTACTTC. Its translation is CASSMWDLPQTQYF.

The chain employs TRBV15 and TRBJ2-5; no reliable D call. The V end was cut by 0 bases, the J end by 5 bases, with 10 bases between. The CDR3 consists of 14 residues. Germline lookup yields CDR1 LNHNV and CDR2 YYDKDF (reference sequence). The CDR3 region has the DNA TGTGCCACCAGCAGAGATGGGTTAGGGGAGACCCAGTACTTC. Protein product: CATSRDGLGETQYF.

This clonotype showed up just a few times. V gene TRBV7-2 combines with J gene TRBJ2-7; D may be TRBD1 or TRBD2 (6 bases each). This CDR3 has 15 residues. V dropped 1 base and J dropped 3 bases, with 13 bases sitting between them. Germline-derived CDR1 and CDR2 are SGHTA and FQGNSA. CDR3 nucleotide sequence: TGTGCCAGCAGCTTAGAGGCCGGGGGCAACTACGAGCAGTACTTC. This translates into CASSLEAGGNYEQYF.